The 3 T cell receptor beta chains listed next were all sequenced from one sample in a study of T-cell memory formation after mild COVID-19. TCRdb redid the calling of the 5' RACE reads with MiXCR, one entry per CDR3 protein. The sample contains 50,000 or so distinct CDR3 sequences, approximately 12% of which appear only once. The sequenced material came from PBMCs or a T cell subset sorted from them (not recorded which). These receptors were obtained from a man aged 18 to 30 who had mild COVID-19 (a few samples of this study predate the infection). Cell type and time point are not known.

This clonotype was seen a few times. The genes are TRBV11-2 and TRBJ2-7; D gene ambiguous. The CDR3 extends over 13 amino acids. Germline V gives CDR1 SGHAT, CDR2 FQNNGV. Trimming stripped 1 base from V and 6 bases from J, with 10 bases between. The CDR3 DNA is TGTGCCAGCAGCTTAGGACTGAAAAGCGAGCAGTACGTC. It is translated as CASSLGLKSEQYV.

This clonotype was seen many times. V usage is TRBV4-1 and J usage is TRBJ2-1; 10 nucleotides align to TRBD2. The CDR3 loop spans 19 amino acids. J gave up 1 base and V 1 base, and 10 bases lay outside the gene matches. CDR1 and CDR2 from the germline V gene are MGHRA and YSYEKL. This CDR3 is CASSQVGLAGAWSYNEQFF. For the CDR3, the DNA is TGCGCCAGCAGCCAAGTGGGCCTAGCGGGGGCTTGGTCCTACAATGAGCAGTTCTTC.

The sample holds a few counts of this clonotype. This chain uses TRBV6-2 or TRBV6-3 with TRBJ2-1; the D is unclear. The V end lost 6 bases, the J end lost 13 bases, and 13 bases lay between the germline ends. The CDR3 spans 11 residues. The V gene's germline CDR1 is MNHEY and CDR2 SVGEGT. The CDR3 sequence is CASRTGPGQFF. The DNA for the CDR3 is TGTGCCAGCAGAACCGGGCCCGGACAGTTCTTC.